Listed here are 2 T cell receptor beta chains from one sample, sequenced in a study of T cell repertoires in aging, cancer and after chemotherapy. Multiplex touch-down PCR with TRB-A/B primers amplified rearranged V-D-J TRB sequences. MiXCR, run by TCRdb on the multiplex PCR reads, gives a single entry per CDR3 protein. The sample consists of about 1,000 distinct CDR3 sequences, just under 30% of them appearing once. Peripheral blood genomic DNA, not sorted cells or RNA, was the template. The specimen was blood. These receptors all stem from a human donor with a solid tumor.

The gene calls are TRBV18 and TRBJ2-5; no clear D. V dropped 3 bases and J dropped 0 bases, with 2 bases sitting between them. Germline V gene sequence: CDR1 KGHSH, CDR2 LQKENI. The CDR3 sequence is 12 residues long. The CDR3 loop reads CASSPYQETQYF. The CDR3, as DNA: TGTGCCAGCTCACCCTACCAAGAGACCCAGTACTTC.

Relative to its sample, this clonotype is medium-sized. The chain employs TRBV7-9 and TRBJ2-7; 13 nucleotides match TRBD2. CDR1 is SEHNR, CDR2 FQNEAQ, per germline (reference sequence). CDR3 length equals 16 residues. V was clipped by 5 bases and J by 5 bases; unmatched bases: 9. The CDR3 spells CASSHTSGRAVNEQYF. The CDR3 bases are TGTGCCAGCAGCCACACTAGCGGGAGGGCCGTTAACGAGCAGTACTTC.